The entry below describes one T cell receptor (beta chain). This CDR3 is built from 17 residues. This record belongs to a study of blood T cell repertoires in COVID-19. About the research overall: Samples came from the United States, Italy and Spain, spanning acute and convalescent COVID-19. PBMCs, B-cell-depleted T cells, or T cells were the source of the cDNA or gDNA that made up the material.

In the original analysis: Amplification from reference gene primers served as the basis for estimated nucleated cell counts. The repertoire was sequenced with immunoSEQ multiplex PCR; TCRdb's copy has only in-frame clones and lacks some. V and J calls and clone size are as listed in that table; D and trimming were resolved from the DNA. The table has 88,000 or so clones, about 85% seen once. The chain links TRBV21-1 to TRBJ2-1; TRBD1 is the table's D call, not checked against the DNA. TRBV21-1 is labeled a pseudogene. What was sequenced was peripheral blood. The sequence was collected from a human donor in a cohort sampled during active COVID-19. CDR3 loop: CASSKDLRDRGVNEQFF. CDR3 DNA sequence: TGTGCCAGCAGCAAAGATCTCCGGGACAGGGGTGTCAATGAGCAGTTCTTC.